This TCR beta chain was sequenced during a study of blood T cell repertoires in COVID-19. Overall study context: T cells, B-cell-depleted T cells, or PBMCs supplied cDNA or gDNA.

This CDR3 comprises 15 residues. The germline CDR1 and CDR2 sequences are SEHNR and FQNEAQ (reference sequence). V was pared by 2 bases and J by 1 base, with 1 base of the junction left unmatched. Libraries were prepared by immunoSEQ multiplex PCR; TCRdb keeps only in-frame clonotypes and omits some of them. Altogether 65,000 to 95,000 clones are present, roughly nine tenths being singletons, with the ten largest covering approximately 9%. The gene calls are TRBV7-9 and TRBJ2-7, with 11 bases fitting TRBD1. The TCR comes from a man at least 80 years old with acute or convalescent COVID-19. Sequenced sample: peripheral blood. The CDR3 DNA reads TGTGCCAGCAGCTTATGGGACAGGGGGTCCTACGAGCAGTACTTC. Translating it yields CASSLWDRGSYEQYF.